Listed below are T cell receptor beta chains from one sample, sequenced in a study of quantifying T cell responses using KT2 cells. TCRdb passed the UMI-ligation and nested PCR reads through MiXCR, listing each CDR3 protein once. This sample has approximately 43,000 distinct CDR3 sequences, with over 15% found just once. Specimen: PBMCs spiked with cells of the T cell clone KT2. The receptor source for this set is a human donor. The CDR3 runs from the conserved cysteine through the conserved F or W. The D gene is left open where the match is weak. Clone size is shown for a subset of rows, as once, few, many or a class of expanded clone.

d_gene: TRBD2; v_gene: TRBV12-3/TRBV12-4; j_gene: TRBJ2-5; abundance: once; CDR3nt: TGTGCCAGCAGTTCTATACTAGCGGGAGGGTTGGAGACCCAGTACTTC; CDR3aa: CASSSILAGGLETQYF
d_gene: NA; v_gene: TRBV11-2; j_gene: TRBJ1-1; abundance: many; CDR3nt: TGTGCCAGCAGCCCAACCGGGACGGCGAACACTGAAGCTTTCTTT; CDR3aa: CASSPTGTANTEAFF
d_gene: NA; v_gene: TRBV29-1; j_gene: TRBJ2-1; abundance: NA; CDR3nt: TGCAGCGTTGAGGGCCGGGCCTACAATGAGCAGTTCTTC; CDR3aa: CSVEGRAYNEQFF
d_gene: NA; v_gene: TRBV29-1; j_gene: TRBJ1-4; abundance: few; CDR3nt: TGCAGCGGAGTGTCCGACGGGAATGAAAAACTGTTTTTT; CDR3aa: CSGVSDGNEKLFF
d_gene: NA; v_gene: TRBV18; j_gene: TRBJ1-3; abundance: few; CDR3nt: TGTGCCAGCTCACCAGACTTGTCTTCTGGAAACACCATATATTTT; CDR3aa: CASSPDLSSGNTIYF
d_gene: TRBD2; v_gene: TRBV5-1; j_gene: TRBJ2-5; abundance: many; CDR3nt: TGCGCCAGCAGTTTCTCTACTGGAGGCGGGAGCGAGACCCAGTACTTC; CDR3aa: CASSFSTGGGSETQYF
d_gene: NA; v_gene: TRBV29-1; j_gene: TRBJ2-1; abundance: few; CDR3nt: TGCAGCGTTGTTAGTAATTCCTACAATGAGCAGTTCTTC; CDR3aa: CSVVSNSYNEQFF
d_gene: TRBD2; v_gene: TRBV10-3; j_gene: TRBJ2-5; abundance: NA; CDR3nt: TGTGCCATCAGTGAGTTACTAGCGGGAGGAGAGACCCAGTACTTC; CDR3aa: CAISELLAGGETQYF
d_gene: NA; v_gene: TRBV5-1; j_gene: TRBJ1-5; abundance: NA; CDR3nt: TGCGCCAGCAGCCCGGGGGTAAGCAATCAGCCCCAGCATTTT; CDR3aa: CASSPGVSNQPQHF
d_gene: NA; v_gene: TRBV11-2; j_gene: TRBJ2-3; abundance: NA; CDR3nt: TGTGCCAGCAGCTTACAGCGGGACAGCTTCACAGATACGCAGTATTTT; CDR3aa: CASSLQRDSFTDTQYF
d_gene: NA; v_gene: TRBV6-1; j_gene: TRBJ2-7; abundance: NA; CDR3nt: TGTGCCAGCAGTGAAGACAAATCGTCGAGTTACGAGCAGTACTTC; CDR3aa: CASSEDKSSSYEQYF
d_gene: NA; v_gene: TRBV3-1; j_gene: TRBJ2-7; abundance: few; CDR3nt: TGTGCCAGCAGCGCCGGGACTCCTGGCTACGAGCAGTACTTC; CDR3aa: CASSAGTPGYEQYF
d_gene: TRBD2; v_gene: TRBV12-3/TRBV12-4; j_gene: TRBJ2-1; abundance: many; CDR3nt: TGTGCCAGCAGTTTAGTCGGGGGGATGCGCAATGAGCAGTTCTTC; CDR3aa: CASSLVGGMRNEQFF
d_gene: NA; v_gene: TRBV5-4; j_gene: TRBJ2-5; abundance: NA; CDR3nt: TGTGCCAGCAGTCGACCACCGGGCCAGGATGGAGAGACCCAGTACTTC; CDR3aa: CASSRPPGQDGETQYF
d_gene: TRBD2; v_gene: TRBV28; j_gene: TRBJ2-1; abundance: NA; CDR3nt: TGTGCCAGCAGCCCCTTGTTAAGCGGGAGCTCCTACAATGAGCAGTTCTTC; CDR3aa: CASSPLLSGSSYNEQFF
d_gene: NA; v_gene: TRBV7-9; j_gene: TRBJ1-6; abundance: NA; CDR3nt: TGTGCCAGCAGCACCTCGAATTCACCCCTCCACTTT; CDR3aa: CASSTSNSPLHF
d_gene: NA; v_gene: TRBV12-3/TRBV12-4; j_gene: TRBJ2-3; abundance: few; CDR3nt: TGTGCCAGCAGTCCCGGACTGACGACAGATACGCAGTATTTT; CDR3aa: CASSPGLTTDTQYF
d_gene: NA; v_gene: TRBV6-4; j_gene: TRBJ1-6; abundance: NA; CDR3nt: TGTGCCAGCAGTGCCTTGGGGGGGGAGAATTCACCCCTCCACTTT; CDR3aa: CASSALGGENSPLHF
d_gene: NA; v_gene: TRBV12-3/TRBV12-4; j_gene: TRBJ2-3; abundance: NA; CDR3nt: TGTGCCAGCAGTCATAGCGTACCGTTCACAGATACGCAGTATTTT; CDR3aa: CASSHSVPFTDTQYF
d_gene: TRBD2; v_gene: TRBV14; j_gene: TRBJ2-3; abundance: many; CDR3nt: TGTGCCAGCAGTCTCGTAGCGGGAGGGCCCGGGGATACGCAGTATTTT; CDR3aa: CASSLVAGGPGDTQYF
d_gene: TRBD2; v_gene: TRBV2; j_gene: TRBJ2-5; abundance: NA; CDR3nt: TGTGCCGCAGTGACAATATCGGGAGGAGAGACCCAGTACTTC; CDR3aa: CAAVTISGGETQYF
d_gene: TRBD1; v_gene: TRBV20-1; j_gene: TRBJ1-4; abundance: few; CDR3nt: TGCAGTGCTAGAGAAATCCGGGACAGGGAGGAAAAACTGTTTTTT; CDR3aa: CSAREIRDREEKLFF
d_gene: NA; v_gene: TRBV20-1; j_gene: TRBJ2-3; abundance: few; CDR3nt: TGCAGTGCTAGGGTGCCCGGGGGAGATACGCAGTATTTT; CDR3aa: CSARVPGGDTQYF
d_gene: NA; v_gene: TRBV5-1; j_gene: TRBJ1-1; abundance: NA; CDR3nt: TGCGCCAGCAGCTTAGGGGACGGCACTGAAGCTTTCTTT; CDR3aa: CASSLGDGTEAFF
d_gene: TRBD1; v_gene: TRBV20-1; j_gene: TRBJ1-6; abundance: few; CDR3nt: TGCAGTGCTAAGCGGACAGGATCACCCCTCCACTTT; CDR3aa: CSAKRTGSPLHF
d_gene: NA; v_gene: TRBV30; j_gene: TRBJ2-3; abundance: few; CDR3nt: TGTGCCTGGAGTAAGGACCCCGGGGCAGATACGCAGTATTTT; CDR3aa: CAWSKDPGADTQYF
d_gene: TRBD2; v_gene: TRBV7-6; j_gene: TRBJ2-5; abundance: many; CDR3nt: TGTGCCAGCAGCTTAGCGGGACTAACTAGCGCAGAGACCCAGTACTTC; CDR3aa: CASSLAGLTSAETQYF
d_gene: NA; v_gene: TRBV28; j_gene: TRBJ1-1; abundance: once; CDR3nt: TGTGCCAGCAGCTCTCCGACCCTACGTGGGACTGAAGCTTTCTTT; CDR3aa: CASSSPTLRGTEAFF
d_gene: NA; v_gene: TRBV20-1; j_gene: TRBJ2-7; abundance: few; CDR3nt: TGCAGTGCCGACCCCCGACTAGGCTTGGGCTACGAGCAGTACTTC; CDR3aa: CSADPRLGLGYEQYF
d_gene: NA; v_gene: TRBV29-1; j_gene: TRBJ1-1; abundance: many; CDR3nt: TGCAGCGCGGGGTTACGTCTGAACACTGAAGCTTTCTTT; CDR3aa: CSAGLRLNTEAFF
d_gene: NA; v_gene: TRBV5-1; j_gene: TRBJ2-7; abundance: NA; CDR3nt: TGCGCCAGCAGCTTAAGATACTCCTACGAGCAGTACTTC; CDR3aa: CASSLRYSYEQYF
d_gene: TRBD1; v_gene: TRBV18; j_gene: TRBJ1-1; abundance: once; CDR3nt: TGTGCCAGCTCAACGGACAGGGGGCTGTTAGCTTTCTTT; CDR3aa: CASSTDRGLLAFF
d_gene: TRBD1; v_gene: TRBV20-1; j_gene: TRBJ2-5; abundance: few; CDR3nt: TGCAGTGCTGATACCGGGACAGGGATTAGAGAGACCCAGTACTTC; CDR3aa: CSADTGTGIRETQYF
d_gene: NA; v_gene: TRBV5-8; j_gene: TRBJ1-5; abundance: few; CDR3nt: TGTGCCAGCAGCCTGGGACAAGACAATCAGCCCCAGCATTTT; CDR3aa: CASSLGQDNQPQHF
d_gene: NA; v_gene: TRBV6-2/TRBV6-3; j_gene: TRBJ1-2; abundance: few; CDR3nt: TGTGCCAGCACCCCATCGGAATTAGCTAACTATGGCTACACCTTC; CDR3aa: CASTPSELANYGYTF
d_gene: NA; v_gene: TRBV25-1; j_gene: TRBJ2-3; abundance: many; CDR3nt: TGTGCCAGCAGTGAAAGGAAGGGTCCGACAGATACGCAGTATTTT; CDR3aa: CASSERKGPTDTQYF
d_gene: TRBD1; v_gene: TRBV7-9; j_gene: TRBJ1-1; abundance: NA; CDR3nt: TGTGCCAGCAGCTTAGGGGACAGCGACATGAACACTGAAGCTTTCTTT; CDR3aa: CASSLGDSDMNTEAFF
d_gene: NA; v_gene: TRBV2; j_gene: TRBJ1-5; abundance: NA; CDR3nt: TGTGCCAGCAGTCGGAGTAATAGCAATCAGCCCCAGCATTTT; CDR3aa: CASSRSNSNQPQHF
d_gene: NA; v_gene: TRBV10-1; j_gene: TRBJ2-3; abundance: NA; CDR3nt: TGCGCCAGCAAAAAATCGGACTTAAGCACAGATACGCAGTATTTT; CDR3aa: CASKKSDLSTDTQYF
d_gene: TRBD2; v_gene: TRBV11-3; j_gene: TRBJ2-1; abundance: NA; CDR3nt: TGTGCCAGCAGCTTAGGACTAGCGGGAAACTATGAGCAGTTCTTC; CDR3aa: CASSLGLAGNYEQFF
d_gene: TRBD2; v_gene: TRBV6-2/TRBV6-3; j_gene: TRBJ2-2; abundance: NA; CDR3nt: TGTGCCAGCAGTTACTCGGACACTAGCGGGAGTGTGGACACCGGGGAGCTGTTTTTT; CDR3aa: CASSYSDTSGSVDTGELFF
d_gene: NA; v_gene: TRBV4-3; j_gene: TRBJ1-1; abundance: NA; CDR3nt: TGCGCCAGCAGCCTCGAAGGGATTAACACTGAAGCTTTCTTT; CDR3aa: CASSLEGINTEAFF
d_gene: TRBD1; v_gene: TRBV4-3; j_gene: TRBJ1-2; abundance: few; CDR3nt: TGCGCCAGCAGCCAAGGCCAGGGGGCGGGTGGCTACACCTTC; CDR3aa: CASSQGQGAGGYTF
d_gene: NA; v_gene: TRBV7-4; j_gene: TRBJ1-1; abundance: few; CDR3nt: TGTGCCAGCAGCTTTGCCAGCCCCAGTGAAGCTTTCTTT; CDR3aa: CASSFASPSEAFF
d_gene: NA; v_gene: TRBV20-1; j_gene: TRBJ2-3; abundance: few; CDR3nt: TGCAGTGCTAGAGATCGACGGTTAAGTGTCACAGATACGCAGTATTTT; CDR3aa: CSARDRRLSVTDTQYF
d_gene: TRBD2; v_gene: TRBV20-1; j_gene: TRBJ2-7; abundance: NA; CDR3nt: TGCAGTGCTAGAACTAGCGGGAGAATCTACGAGCAGTACTTC; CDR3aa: CSARTSGRIYEQYF
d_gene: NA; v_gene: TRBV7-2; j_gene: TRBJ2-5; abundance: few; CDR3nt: TGTGCCAGCAGCTTAGGTATCTGGGTATCACAAGAGACCCAGTACTTC; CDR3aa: CASSLGIWVSQETQYF
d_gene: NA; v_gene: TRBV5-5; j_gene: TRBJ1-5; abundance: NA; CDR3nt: TGTGCCAGCAGCTCACACAATCAGCCCCAGCATTTT; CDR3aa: CASSSHNQPQHF
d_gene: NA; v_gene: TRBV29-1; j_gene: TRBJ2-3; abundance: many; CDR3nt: TGCAGCGTTGAAAACAGGGCCACAGATACGCAGTATTTT; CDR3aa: CSVENRATDTQYF
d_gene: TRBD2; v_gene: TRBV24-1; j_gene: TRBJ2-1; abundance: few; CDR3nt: TGTGCCACCAGTGATCGTAGCGGGAGTGGGAACAATGAGCAGTTCTTC; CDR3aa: CATSDRSGSGNNEQFF
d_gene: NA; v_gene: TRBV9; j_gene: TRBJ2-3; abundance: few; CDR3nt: TGTGCCAGCAGCGTAGCGGCTGCAGGGGAAAGCACAGATACGCAGTATTTT; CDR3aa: CASSVAAAGESTDTQYF
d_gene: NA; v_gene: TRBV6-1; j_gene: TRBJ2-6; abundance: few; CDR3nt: TGTGCCAGTCTTCCTACCTCTGGGGCCAACGTCCTGACTTTC; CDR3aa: CASLPTSGANVLTF
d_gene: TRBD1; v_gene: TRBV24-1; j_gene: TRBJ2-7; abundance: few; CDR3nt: TGTGCCACCAGTGATCCGGGACAGCAAAGGTACGAGCAGTACTTC; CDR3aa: CATSDPGQQRYEQYF
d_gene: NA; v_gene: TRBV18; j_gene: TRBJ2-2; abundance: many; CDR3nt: TGTGCCAGCTCACCACTTGTCGGACGGAACACCGGGGAGCTGTTTTTT; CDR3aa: CASSPLVGRNTGELFF
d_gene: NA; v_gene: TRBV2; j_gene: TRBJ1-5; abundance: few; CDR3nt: TGTGCCAGCAGGATTCAGACTACACAGCCCCAGCATTTT; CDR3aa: CASRIQTTQPQHF
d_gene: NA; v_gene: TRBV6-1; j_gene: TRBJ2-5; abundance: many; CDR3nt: TGTGCCAGCAGTGAAGTCTCCGGGGGCGGGGAGACCCAGTACTTC; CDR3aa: CASSEVSGGGETQYF
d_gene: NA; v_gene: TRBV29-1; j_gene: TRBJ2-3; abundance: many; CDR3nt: TGCAGCGCGTCCGTCGGGAGAGGGCCAGATACGCAGTATTTT; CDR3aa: CSASVGRGPDTQYF
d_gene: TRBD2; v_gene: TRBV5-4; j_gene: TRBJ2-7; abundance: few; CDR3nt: TGTGCCAGCAGCTTGGATGGGTTGAAGCGGGACCTCCAGGACGAGCAGTACTTC; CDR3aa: CASSLDGLKRDLQDEQYF